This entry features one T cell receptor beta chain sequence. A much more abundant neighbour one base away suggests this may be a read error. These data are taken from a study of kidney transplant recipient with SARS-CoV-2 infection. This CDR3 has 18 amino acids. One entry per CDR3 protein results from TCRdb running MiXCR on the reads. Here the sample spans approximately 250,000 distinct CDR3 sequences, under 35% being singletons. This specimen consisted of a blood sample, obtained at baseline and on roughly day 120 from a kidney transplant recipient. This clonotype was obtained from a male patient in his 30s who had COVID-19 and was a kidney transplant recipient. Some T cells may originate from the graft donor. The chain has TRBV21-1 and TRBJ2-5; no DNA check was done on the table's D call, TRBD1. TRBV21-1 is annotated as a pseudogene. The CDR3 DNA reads TGTGCCAGCAACATTGACAGGGAACCACTCAGGGTTCAAGAGACCCAGTACTTC. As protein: CASNIDREPLRVQETQYF.